This T cell receptor beta chain was profiled in a study of blood T cell repertoires in COVID-19. Study in general: In each case, the material was cDNA or gDNA derived from T cells, B-cell-depleted T cells, or PBMCs.

The V and J ends lost 2 bases and 3 bases, in that order; junction bases with no gene match: 5. From germline, CDR1 is KGHSH and CDR2 LQKENI. There are 16 residues in the CDR3. Under the authors' procedure: By means of reference gene primer amplification, nucleated cell counts were estimated. Sequencing was performed with immunoSEQ multiplex PCR; in TCRdb, only in-frame clones are kept and a portion is missing. That table is the source of V, J and clone size, and D and trimming were worked out from the DNA. The sample records about 240,000 clones, about 79% being singletons. This chain uses TRBV18 with TRBJ2-3; TRBD2 matches 10 bases. The clonotype originates from an elderly woman with acute or convalescent COVID-19. The sample consisted of peripheral blood. Here the CDR3 reads CASSPVGSGGTDTQYF. CDR3 nucleotides: TGTGCCAGCTCACCAGTTGGTAGCGGGGGGACAGATACGCAGTATTTT. Drawing the rest from reference TRBV18 and TRBJ2-3, the complete variable domain is NAGVMQNPRHLVRRRGQEARLRCSPMKGHSHVYWYRQLPEEGLKFMVYLQKENIIDESGMPKERFSAEFPKEGPSILRIQQVVRGDSAAYFCASSPVGSGGTDTQYFGPGTRLTVL.